A single sample gave rise to the 8 T cell receptor beta chains below, sequenced in a study of OX40 agonist ivuxolimab in advanced cancers. TCRdb keeps only in-frame clones here, not all; method: immunoSEQ multiplex PCR. The sample includes about 69,000 clones, 60% to 85% seen only once; the top ten take under 3%. Sequencing used CD4+ or CD8+ T cells sorted from blood, obtained in a trial of the OX40 agonist ivuxolimab. All receptors derive from an adult with an advanced solid tumor such as melanoma, head and neck, liver or kidney cancer.

The chain links TRBV18 to TRBJ2-5, with a tentative D call TRBD2 (6 bases). Per germline, CDR1 KGHSH and CDR2 LQKENI. The CDR3 has 17 amino acids. V was clipped by 0 bases and J by 2 bases, with 16 bases between them. The CDR3 coding sequence is TGTGCCAGCTCACCACCGGCGGGACTGGGGTTACAAGAGACCCAGTACTTC. It codes for CASSPPAGLGLQETQYF.

The chain couples TRBV2 to TRBJ2-5, with TRBD1 as a possible D gene (6 bases). This CDR3 contains 11 residues. Per the germline V gene, CDR1 is SNHLY and CDR2 is FYNNEI. V lost 7 bases to trimming and J lost 7 bases, with 10 bases between them. The CDR3 DNA follows: TGTGCCAGCAATTTGGGGGCGACCCAGTACTTC. Translation: CASNLGATQYF.

The rearrangement uses TRBV9 and TRBJ1-2; 7 nucleotides agree with TRBD1. Unmatched junction bases numbered 5, after V lost 4 bases and J lost 2 bases. The CDR3 contains 14 residues. The germline CDR1 and CDR2 sequences are SGDLS and YYNGEE. The CDR3 loop reads CASSPLGQNYGYTF. CDR3 coding DNA: TGTGCCAGCAGCCCGCTGGGACAGAACTATGGCTACACCTTC.

The rearrangement joins TRBV7-2 to TRBJ2-7, with TRBD2 identical over 9 bases. V trimming: 1 base; J trimming: 0 bases; junction bases outside the gene matches: 1. Germline assignment: CDR1 SGHTA and CDR2 FQGNSA. CDR3 length equals 15 residues. The CDR3 region is CASSLGLADSYEQYF. As DNA, the CDR3 is TGTGCCAGCAGCTTAGGACTAGCGGACTCCTACGAGCAGTACTTC.

The chain employs TRBV6-5 and TRBJ2-3, with D perhaps assigned TRBD1 or TRBD2 (6 bases each). The germline V gene encodes CDR1 MNHEY and CDR2 SVGAGI. V dropped 6 bases and J dropped 3 bases, with 13 bases sitting between them. The CDR3 totals 14 residues. The CDR3 loop reads CASSLGGRTDTQYF. The DNA for the CDR3 is TGTGCCAGCAGCCTCGGGGGCCGGACAGATACGCAGTATTTT.

In DNA, the CDR3 is TGTGCCAGCAGAATACTAGCGGGAGGCCCCTACGAGCAGTACTTC. Translating it yields CASRILAGGPYEQYF. The rearrangement links TRBV6-1 to TRBJ2-7; 12 bases line up with TRBD2. This CDR3 spans 15 amino acids. CDR1 is MNHNS, CDR2 SASEGT, per germline. Unmatched junction bases numbered 5, after V lost 6 bases and J lost 2 bases.

The V call is TRBV6-1, the J call TRBJ2-7, with 12 nucleotides matching TRBD1. CDR1 MNHNS and CDR2 SASEGT come from the germline V gene. V trimming: 4 bases; J trimming: 1 base; junction bases outside the gene matches: 11. This CDR3 spans 18 amino acids. CDR3 residues: CASSGALGTGGPSYEQYF. Written as DNA, the CDR3 is TGTGCCAGCAGTGGGGCCCTCGGGACAGGGGGCCCTTCCTACGAGCAGTACTTC.

The gene calls are TRBV7-9 and TRBJ1-4, with TRBD1 identical over 9 bases. From germline, CDR1 is SEHNR and CDR2 FQNEAQ (reference sequence). There are 15 residues in the CDR3. With V trimmed by 4 bases and J by 5 bases, 5 bases remained unmatched. CDR3 sequence (DNA): TGTGCCAGCAGCTACGGGACAGGGCTAAATGAAAAACTGTTTTTT. Protein product: CASSYGTGLNEKLFF.